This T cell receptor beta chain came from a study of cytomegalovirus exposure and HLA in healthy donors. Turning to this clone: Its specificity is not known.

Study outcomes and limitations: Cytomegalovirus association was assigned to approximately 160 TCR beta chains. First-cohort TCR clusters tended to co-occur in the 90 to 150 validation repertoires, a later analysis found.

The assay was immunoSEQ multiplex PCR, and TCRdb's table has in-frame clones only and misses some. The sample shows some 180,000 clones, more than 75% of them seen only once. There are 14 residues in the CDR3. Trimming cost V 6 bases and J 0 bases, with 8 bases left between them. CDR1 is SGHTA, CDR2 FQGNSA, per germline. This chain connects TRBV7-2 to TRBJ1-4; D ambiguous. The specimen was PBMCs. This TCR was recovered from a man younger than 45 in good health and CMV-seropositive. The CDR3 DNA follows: TGTGCCAGCAGGCACAGCACAACTAATGAAAAACTGTTTTTT. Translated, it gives CASRHSTTNEKLFF.